The 3 T cell receptor beta chains listed next were all sequenced from one sample in a study of cytomegalovirus exposure and HLA in healthy donors. The PCR was carried out with 60 Vbeta primers and 13 Jbeta primers. Profiled with immunoSEQ multiplex PCR; TCRdb holds only in-frame clones, not every one. The sample comprises more than 120,000 clones, 70% to 85% of which are singletons, and around 2.4% rests with the top ten. Sequenced input: PBMCs. Receptors were obtained from a male donor in good health and CMV-seronegative.

The chain joins TRBV5-8 to TRBJ1-5; D unclear. V gave up 2 bases and J gave up 1 base, with 16 bases separating them. The germline gives CDR1 SGHTS, CDR2 YDEGEE. The length of the CDR3 is 17 residues. The CDR3 reads CASSFAGSLRSNQPQHF. The CDR3 nucleotides are TGTGCCAGCAGCTTCGCGGGATCCCTGAGGAGCAATCAGCCCCAGCATTTT.

This chain links TRBV5-8 with TRBJ1-5; D is possibly TRBD1 (5 bases). Trimming shortened V by 7 bases and J by 0 bases, and 8 bases separated the two germline ends. Germline lookup yields CDR1 SGHTS and CDR2 YDEGEE. The CDR3 contains 13 residues. CDR3 in DNA: TGTGCCAGCCAGGACAATAGCAATCAGCCCCAGCATTTT. It specifies CASQDNSNQPQHF.

The genes are TRBV15 and TRBJ2-2; 7 bases line up with TRBD2. There are 18 residues in the CDR3. Germline CDR1 LNHNV, CDR2 YYDKDF (reference sequence). The V segment lost 4 bases and the J segment 1 base; nucleotides outside the gene matches: 12. In nucleotides, the CDR3 is TGTGCCACCAGCAACAAAAGGAATGGACTAGTGAACACCGGGGAGCTGTTTTTT. This sequence encodes CATSNKRNGLVNTGELFF.